This record looks at one TCR beta chain sequence and its context. The data originate from a study of OX40 agonist ivuxolimab in advanced cancers. Study-wide background: Intravenous ivuxolimab at 0.01 to 10 mg/kg was given to patients every 2 weeks.

Sequencing was performed with immunoSEQ multiplex PCR; in TCRdb, only in-frame clones are kept and a portion is missing. The sample includes 20,000 to 25,000 clones, about 86% of them seen just once. The CDR3 is 17 residues long. Per germline, CDR1 SEHNR and CDR2 FQNEAQ (reference sequence). Trimming left V 7 bases short and J 7 bases short, with 26 bases between. The specimen comprised CD4+ or CD8+ T cells sorted from blood, sampled in a trial of the OX40 agonist ivuxolimab. The chain has TRBV7-9 and TRBJ2-1; TRBD2 might be the D (6 bases). This TCR was sampled from an adult with an advanced solid tumor such as melanoma, head and neck, liver or kidney cancer. CDR3 residues: CASTENVAPGLHNEQFF. The CDR3 DNA follows: TGTGCCAGCACCGAAAACGTAGCGCCGGGACTCCATAATGAGCAGTTCTTC.